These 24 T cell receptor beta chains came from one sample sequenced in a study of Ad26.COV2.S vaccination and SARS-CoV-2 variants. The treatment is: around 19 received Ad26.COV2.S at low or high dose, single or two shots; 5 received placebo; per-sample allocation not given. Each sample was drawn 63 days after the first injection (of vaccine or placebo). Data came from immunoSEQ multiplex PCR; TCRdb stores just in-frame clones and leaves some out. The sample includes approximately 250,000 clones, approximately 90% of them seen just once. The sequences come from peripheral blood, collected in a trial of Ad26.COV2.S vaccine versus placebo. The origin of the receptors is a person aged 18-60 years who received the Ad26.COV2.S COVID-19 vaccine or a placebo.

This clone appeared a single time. The CDR3 nucleotides read TGTGCCAGTAGTATCTGGAGCCTAAACTACAATGAGCAGTTCTTC. Translated: CASSIWSLNYNEQFF. The gene calls are TRBV19 and TRBJ2-1; D uncertain. V was cut by 3 bases and J by 3 bases, with 12 bases left in between. The germline V gene has CDR1 LNHDA and CDR2 SQIVND (reference sequence). CDR3 length: 15 amino acids.

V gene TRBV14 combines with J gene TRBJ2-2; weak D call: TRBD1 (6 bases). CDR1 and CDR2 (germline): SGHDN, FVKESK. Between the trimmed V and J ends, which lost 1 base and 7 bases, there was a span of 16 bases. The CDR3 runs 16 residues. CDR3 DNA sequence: TGTGCCAGCAGCCAAGGGCCTAGGGGGTTCGACGGGGAGCTGTTTTTT. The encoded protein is CASSQGPRGFDGELFF.

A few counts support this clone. DNA of the CDR3: TGTGCCGGGCGGGGGGGAAGCACAGATACGCAGTATTTT. This translates into CAGRGGSTDTQYF. V and J are TRBV7-9 and TRBJ2-3, with 9 bases aligning to TRBD2. CDR3 size: 13 residues. In germline, CDR1 is SEHNR, CDR2 FQNEAQ (reference sequence). The V gene end was trimmed by 11 bases and the J gene end by 0 bases; junction bases not matched to a gene: 3.

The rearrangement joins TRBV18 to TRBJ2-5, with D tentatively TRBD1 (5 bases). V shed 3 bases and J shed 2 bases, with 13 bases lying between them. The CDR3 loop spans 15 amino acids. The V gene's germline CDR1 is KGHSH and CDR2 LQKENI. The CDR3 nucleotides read TGTGCCAGCTCACCCTCCCGGACACCACAAGAGACCCAGTACTTC. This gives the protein CASSPSRTPQETQYF. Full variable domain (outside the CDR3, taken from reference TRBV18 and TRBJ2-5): NAGVMQNPRHLVRRRGQEARLRCSPMKGHSHVYWYRQLPEEGLKFMVYLQKENIIDESGMPKERFSAEFPKEGPSILRIQQVVRGDSAAYFCASSPSRTPQETQYFGPGTRLLVL.

CDR3 nucleotides: TGCGCCAGCAGCCAAGGGACAGGGAGGGCGAACGAGCAGTACTTC. Amino acids: CASSQGTGRANEQYF. The chain has TRBV4-3 and TRBJ2-7; a possible D gene is TRBD1 (8 bases). The CDR3 has 15 amino acids. CDR1 and CDR2 from the germline V gene are LGHNA and YSLEER. V lost 1 base, J lost 5 bases, and 15 bases lay in between.

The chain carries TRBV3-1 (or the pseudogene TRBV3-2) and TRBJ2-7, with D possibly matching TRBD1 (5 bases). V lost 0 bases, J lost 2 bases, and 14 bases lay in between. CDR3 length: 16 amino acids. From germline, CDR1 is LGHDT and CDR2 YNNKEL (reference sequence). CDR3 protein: CASSQDPGRATYEQYF. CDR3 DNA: TGTGCCAGCAGCCAAGACCCCGGCAGGGCCACCTACGAGCAGTACTTC.

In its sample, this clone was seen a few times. CDR3 sequence reads: CASSSGQGRWNQPQHF. CDR3 bases: TGTGCCAGCTCATCGGGACAGGGAAGATGGAATCAGCCCCAGCATTTT. V is TRBV18 and J is TRBJ1-5; 9 bases are a match to TRBD1. Trimming at V came to 5 bases and at J to 4 bases, leaving 9 bases not matched to a gene. The CDR3 length is 16 residues. The germline V gene has CDR1 KGHSH and CDR2 LQKENI.

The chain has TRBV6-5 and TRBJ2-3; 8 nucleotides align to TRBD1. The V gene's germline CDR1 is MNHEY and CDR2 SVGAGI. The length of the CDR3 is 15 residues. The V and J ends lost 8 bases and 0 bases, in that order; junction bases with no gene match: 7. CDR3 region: CASWQGARSTDTQYF. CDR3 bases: TGTGCCAGCTGGCAGGGGGCGCGGAGCACAGATACGCAGTATTTT.

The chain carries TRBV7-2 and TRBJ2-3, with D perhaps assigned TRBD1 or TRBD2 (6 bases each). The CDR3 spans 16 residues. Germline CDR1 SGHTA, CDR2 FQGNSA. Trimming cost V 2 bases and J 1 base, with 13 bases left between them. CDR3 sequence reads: CASSLTGGRGTDTQYF. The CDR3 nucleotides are TGTGCCAGCAGCTTAACCGGGGGCCGCGGCACAGATACGCAGTATTTT.

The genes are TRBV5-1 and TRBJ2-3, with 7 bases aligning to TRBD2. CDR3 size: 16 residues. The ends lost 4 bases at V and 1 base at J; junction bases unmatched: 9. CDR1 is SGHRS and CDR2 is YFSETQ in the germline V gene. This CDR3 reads CASSPAGSGGTDTQYF. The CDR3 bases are TGCGCCAGCAGCCCCGCCGGGAGCGGGGGCACAGATACGCAGTATTTT.

Written as DNA, the CDR3 is TGTGCCAGTAGTACTCACTGGAGTAGCAATCAGCCCCAGCATTTT. Translated, it gives CASSTHWSSNQPQHF. This rearrangement joins TRBV19 to TRBJ1-5; no clear D. V dropped 4 bases and J dropped 0 bases, with 10 bases sitting between them. Germline V gene data show CDR1 as LNHDA and CDR2 as SQIVND (reference sequence). The CDR3 runs 15 residues.

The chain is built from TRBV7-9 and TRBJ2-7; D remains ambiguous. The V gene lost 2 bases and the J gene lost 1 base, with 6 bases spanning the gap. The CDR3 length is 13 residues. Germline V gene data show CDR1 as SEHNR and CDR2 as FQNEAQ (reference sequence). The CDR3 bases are TGTGCCAGCAGCTTACCGGTTTCCTACGAGCAGTACTTC. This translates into CASSLPVSYEQYF.

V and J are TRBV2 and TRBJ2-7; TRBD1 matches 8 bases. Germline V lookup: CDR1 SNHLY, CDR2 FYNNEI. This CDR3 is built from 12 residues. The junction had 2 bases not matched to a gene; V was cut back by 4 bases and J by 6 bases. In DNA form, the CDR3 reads TGTGCCAGCAGTGCCGACAGGGGCGAGCAGTACTTC. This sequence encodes CASSADRGEQYF.

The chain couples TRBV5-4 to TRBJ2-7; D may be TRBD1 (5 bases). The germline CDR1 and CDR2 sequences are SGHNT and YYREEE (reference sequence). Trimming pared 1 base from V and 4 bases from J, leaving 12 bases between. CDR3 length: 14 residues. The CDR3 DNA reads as TGTGCCAGCAGCTTGAGGGGCCAGATATACGAGCAGTACGTC. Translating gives CASSLRGQIYEQYV.

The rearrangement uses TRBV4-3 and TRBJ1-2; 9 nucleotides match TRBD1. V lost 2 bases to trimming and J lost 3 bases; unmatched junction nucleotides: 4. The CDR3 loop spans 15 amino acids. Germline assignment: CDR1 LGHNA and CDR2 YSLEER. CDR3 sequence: CASSQTGTGYYGYTF. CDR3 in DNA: TGCGCCAGCAGCCAAACCGGGACAGGGTACTATGGCTACACCTTC.

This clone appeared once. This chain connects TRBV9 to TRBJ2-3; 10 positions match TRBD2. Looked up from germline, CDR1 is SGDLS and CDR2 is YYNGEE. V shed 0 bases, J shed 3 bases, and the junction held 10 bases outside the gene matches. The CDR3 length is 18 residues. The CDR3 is CASSVEGTSVLGTDTQYF. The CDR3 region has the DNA TGTGCCAGCAGCGTAGAAGGGACTAGCGTCCTAGGGACAGATACGCAGTATTTT.

The CDR3 loop reads CASSVGPNTGELFF. CDR3 DNA: TGTGCCAGCAGCGTAGGACCGAACACCGGGGAGCTGTTTTTT. The chain links TRBV9 to TRBJ2-2; D is uncertain. The CDR3 has 14 residues. Between the trimmed V and J ends, which lost 0 bases and 0 bases, there was a span of 3 bases. Germline V CDR1 and CDR2: SGDLS, YYNGEE.

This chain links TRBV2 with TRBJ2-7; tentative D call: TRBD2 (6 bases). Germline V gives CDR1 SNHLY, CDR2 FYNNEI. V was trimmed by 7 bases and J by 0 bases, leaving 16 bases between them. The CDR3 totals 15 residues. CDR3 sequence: CASIPEGGFSYEQYF. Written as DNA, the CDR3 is TGTGCCAGCATTCCCGAAGGAGGGTTCTCCTACGAGCAGTACTTC. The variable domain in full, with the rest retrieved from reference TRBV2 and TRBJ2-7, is EPEVTQTPSHQVTQMGQEVILRCVPISNHLYFYWYRQILGQKVEFLVSFYNNEISEKSEIFDDQFSVERPDGSNFTLKIRSTKLEDSAMYFCASIPEGGFSYEQYFGPGTRLTVT.

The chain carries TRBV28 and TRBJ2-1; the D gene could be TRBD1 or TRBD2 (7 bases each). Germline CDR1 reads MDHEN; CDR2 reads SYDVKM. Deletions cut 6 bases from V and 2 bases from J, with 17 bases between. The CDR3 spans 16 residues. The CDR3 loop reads CASSPGGDSAYNEQFF. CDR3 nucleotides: TGTGCCAGCAGCCCTGGGGGGGACAGCGCCTACAATGAGCAGTTCTTC.

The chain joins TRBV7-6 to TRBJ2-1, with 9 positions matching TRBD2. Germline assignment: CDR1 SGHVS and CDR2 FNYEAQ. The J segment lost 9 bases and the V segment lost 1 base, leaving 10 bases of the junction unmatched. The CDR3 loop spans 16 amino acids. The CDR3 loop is CASSLVGGGAFREQFF. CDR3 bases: TGTGCCAGCAGCTTAGTTGGCGGGGGGGCCTTCCGTGAGCAGTTCTTC.

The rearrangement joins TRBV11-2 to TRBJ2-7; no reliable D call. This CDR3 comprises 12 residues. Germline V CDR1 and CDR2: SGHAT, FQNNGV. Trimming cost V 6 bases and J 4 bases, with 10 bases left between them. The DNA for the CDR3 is TGTGCCAGCAGTTCTGGGCCTTACGAGCAGTACTTC. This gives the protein CASSSGPYEQYF.

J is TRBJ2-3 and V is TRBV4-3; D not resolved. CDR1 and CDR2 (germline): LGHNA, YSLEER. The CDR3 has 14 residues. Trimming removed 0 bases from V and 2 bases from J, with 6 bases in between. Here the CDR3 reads CASSQDANTDTQYF. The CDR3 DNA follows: TGCGCCAGCAGCCAAGATGCTAACACAGATACGCAGTATTTT.

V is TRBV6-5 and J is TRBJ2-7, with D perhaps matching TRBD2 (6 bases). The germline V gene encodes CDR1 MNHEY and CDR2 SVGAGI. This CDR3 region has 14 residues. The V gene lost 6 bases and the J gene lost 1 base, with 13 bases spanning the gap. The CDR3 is CASRSGLPSYEQYF. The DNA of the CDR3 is TGTGCCAGCAGGTCGGGACTCCCTTCCTACGAGCAGTACTTC.

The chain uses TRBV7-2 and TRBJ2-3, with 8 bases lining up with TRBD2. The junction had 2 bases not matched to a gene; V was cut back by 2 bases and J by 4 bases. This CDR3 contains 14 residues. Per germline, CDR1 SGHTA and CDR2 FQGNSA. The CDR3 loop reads CASSLSGSPDTQYF. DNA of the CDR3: TGTGCCAGCAGCTTAAGCGGGAGCCCAGATACGCAGTATTTT.